Reported below is one T cell receptor beta chain. The antigen remains undetermined. The data originate from a study of shared clonotypes between healthy human individuals. The data were produced by immunoSEQ multiplex PCR, yet TCRdb's version contains in-frame clones alone and is incomplete. The data hold 2,100,000 or so clones, with 95% observed a single time. Deletions cut 0 bases from V and 5 bases from J, with 11 bases between. The V gene's germline CDR1 is SGHNT and CDR2 YYREEE (reference sequence). This CDR3 spans 14 amino acids. Notes on the study in general: Non-shared clonotypes had lower generation probabilities than clonotypes shared by all four sorted-subset donors. With few donors, the genetic and exposure-history diversity represented was limited.

The material sequenced was naive CD4+ T cells sorted from blood. Subset defined: CD45RA+ positively selected. This chain links TRBV5-4 with TRBJ2-5, with D unclear. This TCR was recovered from a man between 18 and 29 years old in good health. CDR3 in amino acids: CASSLEGLQETQYF. For the CDR3, the DNA is TGTGCCAGCAGCTTGGAAGGCCTGCAGGAGACCCAGTACTTC.